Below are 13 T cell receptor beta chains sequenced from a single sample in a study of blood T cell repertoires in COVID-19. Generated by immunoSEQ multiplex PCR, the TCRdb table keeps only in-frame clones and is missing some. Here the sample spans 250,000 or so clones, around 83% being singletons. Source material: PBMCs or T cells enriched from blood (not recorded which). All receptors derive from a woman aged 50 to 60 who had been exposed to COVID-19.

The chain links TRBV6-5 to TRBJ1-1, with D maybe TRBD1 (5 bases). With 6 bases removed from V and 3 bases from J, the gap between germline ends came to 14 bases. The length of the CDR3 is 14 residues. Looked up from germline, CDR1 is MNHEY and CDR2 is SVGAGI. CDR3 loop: CASRGRSRDTEAFF. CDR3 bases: TGTGCCAGCAGGGGCAGGAGCAGGGACACTGAAGCTTTCTTT.

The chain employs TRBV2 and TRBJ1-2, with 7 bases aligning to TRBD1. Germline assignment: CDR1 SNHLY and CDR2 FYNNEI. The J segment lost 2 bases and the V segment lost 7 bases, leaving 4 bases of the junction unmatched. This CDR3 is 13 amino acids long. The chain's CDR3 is CASKGTVNYGYTF. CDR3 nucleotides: TGTGCCAGCAAAGGGACAGTCAACTATGGCTACACCTTC.

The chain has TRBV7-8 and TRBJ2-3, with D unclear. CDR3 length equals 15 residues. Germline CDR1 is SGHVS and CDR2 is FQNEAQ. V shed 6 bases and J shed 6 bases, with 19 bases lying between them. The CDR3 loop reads CASSFRSDPGDTQYF. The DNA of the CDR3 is TGTGCCAGCAGTTTCCGGAGTGATCCCGGGGATACGCAGTATTTT. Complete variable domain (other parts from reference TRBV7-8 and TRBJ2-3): GAGVSQSPRYKVAKRGQDVALRCDPISGHVSLFWYQQALGQGPEFLTYFQNEAQLDKSGLPSDRFFAERPEGSVSTLKIQRTQQEDSAVYLCASSFRSDPGDTQYFGPGTRLTVL.

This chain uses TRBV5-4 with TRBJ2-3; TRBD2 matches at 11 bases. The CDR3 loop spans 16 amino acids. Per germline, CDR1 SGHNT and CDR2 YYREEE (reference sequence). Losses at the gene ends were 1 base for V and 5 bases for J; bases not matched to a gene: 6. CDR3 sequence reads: CASSLTSGGHGDTQYF. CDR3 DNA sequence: TGTGCCAGCAGCTTGACTAGCGGGGGACACGGAGATACGCAGTATTTT.

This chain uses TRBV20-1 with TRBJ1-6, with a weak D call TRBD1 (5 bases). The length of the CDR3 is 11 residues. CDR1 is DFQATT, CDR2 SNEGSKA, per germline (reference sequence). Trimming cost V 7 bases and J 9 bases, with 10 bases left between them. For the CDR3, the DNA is TGCAGTGTGGAGGGGATTTCACCCCTCCACTTT. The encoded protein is CSVEGISPLHF.

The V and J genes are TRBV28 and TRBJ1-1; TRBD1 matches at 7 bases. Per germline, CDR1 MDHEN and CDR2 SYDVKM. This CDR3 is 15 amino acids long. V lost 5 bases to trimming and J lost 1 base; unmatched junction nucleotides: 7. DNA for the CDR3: TGTGCCAGCAGTCCAGGGGGTTGGCGGAACACTGAAGCTTTCTTT. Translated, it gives CASSPGGWRNTEAFF. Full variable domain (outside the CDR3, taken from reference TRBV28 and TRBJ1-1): DVKVTQSSRYLVKRTGEKVFLECVQDMDHENMFWYRQDPGLGLRLIYFSYDVKMKEKGDIPEGYSVSREKKERFSLILESASTNQTSMYLCASSPGGWRNTEAFFGQGTRLTVV.

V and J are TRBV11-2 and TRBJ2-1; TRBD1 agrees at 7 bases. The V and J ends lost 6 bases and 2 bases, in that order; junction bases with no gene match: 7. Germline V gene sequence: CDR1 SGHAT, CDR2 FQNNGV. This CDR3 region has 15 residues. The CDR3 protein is CASSSGQRPYNEQFF. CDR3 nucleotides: TGTGCCAGCAGTTCGGGACAGCGCCCCTACAATGAGCAGTTCTTC.

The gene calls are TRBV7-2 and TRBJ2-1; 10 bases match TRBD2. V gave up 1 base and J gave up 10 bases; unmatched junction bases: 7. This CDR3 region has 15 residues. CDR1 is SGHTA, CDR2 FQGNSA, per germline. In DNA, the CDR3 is TGTGCCAGCAGCTTAGAGCGGGGGGGCCCCAGAGAGCAGTTCTTC. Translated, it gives CASSLERGGPREQFF.

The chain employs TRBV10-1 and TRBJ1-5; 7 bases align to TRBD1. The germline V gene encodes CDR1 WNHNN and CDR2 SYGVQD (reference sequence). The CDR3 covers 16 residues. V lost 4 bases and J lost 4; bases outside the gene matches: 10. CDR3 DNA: TGCGCCAGCAGTGGTCCTATCGGGACAGTTAATCAGCCCCAGCATTTT. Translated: CASSGPIGTVNQPQHF.

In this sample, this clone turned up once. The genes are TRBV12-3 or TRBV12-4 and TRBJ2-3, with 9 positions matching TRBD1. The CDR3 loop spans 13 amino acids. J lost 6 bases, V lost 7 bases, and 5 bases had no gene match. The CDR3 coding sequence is TGTGCCAGCATCGGACAGGGGTCCGATACGCAGTATTTT. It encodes CASIGQGSDTQYF.

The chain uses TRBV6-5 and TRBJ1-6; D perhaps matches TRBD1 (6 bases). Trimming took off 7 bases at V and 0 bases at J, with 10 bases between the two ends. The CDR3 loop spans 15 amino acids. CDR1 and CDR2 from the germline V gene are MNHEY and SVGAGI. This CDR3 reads CASKQGNSYNSPLHF. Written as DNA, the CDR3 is TGTGCCAGCAAGCAGGGGAACTCCTATAATTCACCCCTCCACTTT.

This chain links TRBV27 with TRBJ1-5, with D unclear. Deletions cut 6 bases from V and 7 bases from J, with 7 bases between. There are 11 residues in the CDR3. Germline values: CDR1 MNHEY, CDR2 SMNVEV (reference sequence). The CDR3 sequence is CASRCIQPQHF. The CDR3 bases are TGTGCCAGCAGATGTATCCAGCCCCAGCATTTT.

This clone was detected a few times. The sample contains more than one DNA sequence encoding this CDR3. CDR3 protein: CASSLDGGTEAFF. The CDR3, as DNA: TGCGCCAGCAGCTTGGACGGAGGCACTGAAGCTTTCTTT. The J gene is TRBJ1-1, the V gene TRBV5-1; D unclear. This CDR3 is 13 amino acids long. Germline lookup yields CDR1 SGHRS and CDR2 YFSETQ. Trimming took off 0 bases at V and 4 bases at J, with 7 bases between the two ends.